The rows below give T cell receptor beta chains drawn from one sample of a study of blood T cell repertoires in COVID-19. Measured with immunoSEQ multiplex PCR; TCRdb has only the in-frame clones, and not every one. The repertoire includes 98,000 or so clones, about 85% of them detected once, and approximately 4% sits in the top ten. What was sequenced was peripheral blood. The receptor set was obtained from a woman between 65 and 79 years old with acute or convalescent COVID-19. Both conserved end residues are part of each CDR3. D genes are given only for firm matches. Size is stated for part of the rows, as once, few or many counts, or as a class when the clone is expanded.

TRBJ1-4 TRBV28 - TRBD1 CASSTRTGGREKLFF TGTGCCAGCAGTACCCGGACAGGGGGGCGCGAAAAACTGTTTTTT
TRBJ2-7 TRBV6-5 - TRBD1 CASSNLRQGEQYF TGTGCCAGCAGTAATCTACGACAGGGCGAGCAGTACTTC
TRBJ2-1 TRBV19 - TRBD2 CASSIVETSGSSYNEQFF TGTGCCAGTAGTATAGTGGAGACTAGCGGGAGCTCCTACAATGAGCAGTTCTTC
TRBJ1-5 TRBV25-1 - - CASSEEGGWQPQHF TGTGCCAGCAGTGAGGAGGGGGGGTGGCAGCCCCAGCATTTT
TRBJ1-1 TRBV28 - TRBD1 CASSRNRGQGTEAFF TGTGCCAGCAGCCGAAACAGGGGGCAAGGCACTGAAGCTTTCTTT
TRBJ2-2 TRBV11-2 - - CASSLNPTNTGELFF TGTGCCAGCAGCTTAAATCCAACGAACACCGGGGAGCTGTTTTTT
TRBJ2-1 TRBV5-1 - - CASTWGDRSYNEQFF TGCGCCAGCACCTGGGGGGATCGCTCCTACAATGAGCAGTTCTTC
TRBJ1-2 TRBV28 - - CASIRRVANYGYTF TGTGCCAGCATTCGACGGGTAGCTAACTATGGCTACACCTTC
TRBJ2-7 TRBV5-4 - TRBD1 CASRFTGALVYEQYF TGTGCCAGCAGGTTCACAGGGGCTCTTGTGTACGAGCAGTACTTC
TRBJ2-1 TRBV24-1 - - CATSALAIGGSEQFF TGTGCCACCAGTGCCCTTGCGATTGGAGGGAGTGAGCAGTTCTTC
TRBJ1-2 TRBV7-9 - - CASSLDRFYGYTF TGTGCCAGCAGCTTAGACAGGTTCTATGGCTACACCTTC
TRBJ1-2 TRBV19 - - CASSMFGDGYTF TGTGCCAGTAGTATGTTCGGGGATGGCTACACCTTC
TRBJ2-1 TRBV19 - - CASSIGHGRGEGQQFF TGTGCCAGTAGTATCGGACATGGGCGGGGAGAGGGGCAGCAGTTCTTC
TRBJ2-3 TRBV7-9 - - CASSPWGSLSTDTQYF TGTGCCAGCAGCCCCTGGGGCAGCCTTAGCACAGATACGCAGTATTTT
TRBJ1-4 TRBV5-1 - TRBD1 CASSLGQGNEKLFF TGCGCCAGCAGCTTGGGACAGGGGAATGAAAAACTGTTTTTT
TRBJ1-5 TRBV2 few - CASSLTGKGSNQPQHF TGTGCCAGCAGTCTAACAGGGAAGGGTAGCAATCAGCCCCAGCATTTT
TRBJ2-4 TRBV5-8 - TRBD1 CASSLRQGADIQYF TGTGCCAGCAGCTTGCGACAGGGGGCGGACATTCAGTACTTC
TRBJ2-3 TRBV11-2 - - CASSPQGGFSTQYF TGTGCCAGCAGCCCCCAAGGGGGTTTCAGTACGCAGTATTTT
TRBJ2-2 TRBV5-1 - TRBD1 CASSLQGHGELFF TGCGCCAGCAGCTTACAGGGGCACGGGGAGCTGTTTTTT
TRBJ2-1 TRBV7-3 - - CASYGPSSYNEQFF TGTGCCAGCTATGGGCCGAGCTCCTACAATGAGCAGTTCTTC
TRBJ1-2 TRBV25-1 - - CASSEYSYGYTF TGTGCCAGCAGTGAATACAGCTATGGCTACACCTTC
TRBJ1-1 TRBV10-2 - TRBD1 CASGDRGLNTEAFF TGCGCCAGCGGGGACAGGGGTTTGAACACTGAAGCTTTCTTT
TRBJ2-2 TRBV19 - TRBD2 CASMTSGGNTGELFF TGTGCCAGTATGACTAGCGGGGGTAACACCGGGGAGCTGTTTTTT
TRBJ2-7 TRBV28 - - CASSPKRVSSYEQYF TGTGCCAGCAGTCCCAAACGGGTGAGCTCCTACGAGCAGTACTTC
TRBJ2-5 TRBV28 - - CASSLQVADQETQYF TGTGCCAGCAGTTTACAGGTTGCAGACCAAGAGACCCAGTACTTC
TRBJ1-1 TRBV5-1 - - CASSIGGRGPLRTEAFF TGCGCCAGCAGCATTGGGGGCAGGGGCCCCCTCCGGACTGAAGCTTTCTTT
TRBJ2-1 TRBV6-4 - - CASSVEIASYNEQFF TGTGCCAGCAGTGTGGAGATAGCTTCCTACAATGAGCAGTTCTTC
TRBJ1-3 TRBV9 - TRBD1 CASSAGQGNWNTIYF TGTGCCAGCAGCGCGGGACAGGGGAACTGGAACACCATATATTTT
TRBJ1-2 TRBV6-5 - TRBD1 CASTPGGGVYGYTF TGTGCCAGCACCCCGGGAGGGGGCGTTTATGGCTACACCTTC
TRBJ1-5 TRBV6-6 - TRBD1 CASMDREGNQPQHF TGTGCCAGCATGGACAGGGAGGGCAATCAGCCCCAGCATTTT
TRBJ1-4 TRBV19 - - CASSKSEGRSKKLFF TGTGCCAGTAGTAAATCTGAGGGCAGAAGCAAAAAACTGTTTTTT
TRBJ2-2 TRBV5-1 few TRBD2 CASSILAGADGELFF TGCGCCAGCAGCATTCTAGCGGGAGCGGACGGGGAGCTGTTTTTT
TRBJ1-2 TRBV28 - - CASSIGTRDYGYTF TGTGCCAGCAGCATCGGGACACGGGACTATGGCTACACCTTC
TRBJ1-4 TRBV18 - - CASSPLTGEKLFF TGTGCCAGCTCACCACTGACTGGGGAAAAACTGTTTTTT
TRBJ1-6 TRBV25-1 once TRBD1 CASSEWDSDYNSPLHF TGTGCCAGCAGTGAATGGGACAGCGACTATAATTCACCCCTCCACTTT
TRBJ1-1 TRBV16 - - CASSQSRPMNTEAFF TGTGCCAGCAGCCAATCGAGGCCCATGAACACTGAAGCTTTCTTT
TRBJ2-2 TRBV29-1 - TRBD2 CSVVSGRANTGELFF TGCAGCGTTGTCAGCGGGAGAGCGAACACCGGGGAGCTGTTTTTT
TRBJ1-1 TRBV5-1 - - CASRSEPLDTEAFF TGCGCCAGCAGGTCAGAACCCTTGGACACTGAAGCTTTCTTT
TRBJ1-2 TRBV28 - - CASRWGGDYGYTF TGTGCCAGCAGGTGGGGGGGTGACTATGGCTACACCTTC
TRBJ2-5 TRBV9 - - CASNSGGTEETQYF TGTGCCAGCAACTCAGGAGGGACAGAAGAGACCCAGTACTTC
TRBJ2-1 TRBV19 - - CASSIQGQSYNEQFF TGTGCCAGTAGTATCCAGGGTCAGTCCTACAATGAGCAGTTCTTC
TRBJ2-3 TRBV11-3 - - CASSLDSPDTQYF TGTGCCAGCAGCTTAGACTCTCCAGATACGCAGTATTTT
TRBJ2-7 TRBV18 few TRBD2 CASSRNREAEQYF TGTGCCAGCTCACGGAACCGGGAGGCCGAGCAGTACTTC
TRBJ2-6 TRBV28 - - CASFGAAGANVLTF TGTGCCAGCTTTGGGGCTGCTGGGGCCAACGTCCTGACTTTC
TRBJ1-3 TRBV4-3 - - CASSQGGPYSGNTIYF TGCGCCAGCAGCCAAGGAGGGCCTTACTCTGGAAACACCATATATTTT
TRBJ1-6 TRBV5-1 - TRBD1 CASSLHDRDRGPPLHF TGCGCCAGCAGTCTACACGACCGGGACAGGGGCCCACCCCTCCACTTT
TRBJ1-3 TRBV3-1/TRBV3-2 - - CASSQDGSSGNTIYF TGTGCCAGCAGCCAAGACGGGAGCTCTGGAAACACCATATATTTT
TRBJ2-7 TRBV25-1 - TRBD1 CASSPDREVVYEQYF TGTGCCAGCAGTCCGGACAGGGAGGTTGTCTACGAGCAGTACTTC
TRBJ1-6 TRBV5-1 - - CASSLSASGASYNSPLHF TGCGCCAGCAGCTTGTCGGCTTCCGGAGCCTCCTATAATTCACCCCTCCACTTT
TRBJ2-1 TRBV28 few - CASRENYNEQFF TGTGCCAGCAGGGAGAACTACAATGAGCAGTTCTTC
TRBJ1-5 TRBV15 - - CATSRDPGQPQHF TGTGCCACCAGCAGAGACCCGGGGCAGCCCCAGCATTTT
TRBJ2-1 TRBV9 - - CASSAQLYNEQFF TGTGCCAGCAGCGCCCAATTGTACAATGAGCAGTTCTTC
TRBJ2-2 TRBV27 - TRBD2 CASSSPLAGGGNTGELFF TGTGCCAGCAGTTCGCCATTAGCGGGGGGCGGGAACACCGGGGAGCTGTTTTTT
TRBJ1-2 TRBV2 - - CASSESGVVSYGYTF TGTGCCAGCAGTGAAAGCGGGGTAGTGAGCTATGGCTACACCTTC
TRBJ1-4 TRBV6-5 - TRBD1 CASSYSKGARGEKLFF TGTGCCAGCAGTTACTCGAAGGGGGCGCGGGGTGAAAAACTGTTTTTT
TRBJ1-2 TRBV5-6 - TRBD1 CASSLGETGTYGYTF TGTGCCAGCAGTTTAGGAGAGACAGGGACCTATGGCTACACCTTC
TRBJ2-1 TRBV6-2/TRBV6-3 - - CASSYPDGGPGNEQFF TGTGCCAGCAGTTACCCTGACGGCGGCCCGGGAAATGAGCAGTTCTTC